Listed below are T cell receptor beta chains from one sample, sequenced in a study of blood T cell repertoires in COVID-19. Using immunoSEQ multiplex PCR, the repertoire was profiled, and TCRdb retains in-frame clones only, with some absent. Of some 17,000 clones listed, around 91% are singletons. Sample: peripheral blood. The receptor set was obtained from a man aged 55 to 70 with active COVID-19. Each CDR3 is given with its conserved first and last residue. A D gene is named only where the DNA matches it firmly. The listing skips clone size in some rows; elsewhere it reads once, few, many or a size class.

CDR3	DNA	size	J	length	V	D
CASSSPGDRGSGAFF	TGCGCCAGCAGCTCTCCAGGAGATAGGGGTTCTGGAGCTTTCTTT	.	TRBJ1-1	15	TRBV5-1	.
CASSPRGQLNTGELFF	TGTGCCAGCAGCCCCCGGGGACAGCTTAACACCGGGGAGCTGTTTTTT	.	TRBJ2-2	16	TRBV11-2	TRBD1
CASKRQNSPLHF	TGTGCCAGTAAAAGACAGAATTCACCCCTCCACTTT	few	TRBJ1-6	12	TRBV19	.
CASKEDPGNEQFF	TGTGCCAGTAAGGAGGACCCCGGCAATGAGCAGTTCTTC	.	TRBJ2-1	13	TRBV19	.
CASSPLTTDGYTF	TGTGCCAGCAGCCCGCTGACGACAGATGGCTACACCTTC	.	TRBJ1-2	13	TRBV7-2	.
CASSLRGTGGDGNTIYF	TGTGCCAGCAGCTTAAGAGGGACAGGGGGCGATGGAAACACCATATATTTT	.	TRBJ1-3	17	TRBV7-9	TRBD1
CAISALAGGQETQYF	TGTGCCATCAGCGCTTTAGCAGGGGGCCAAGAGACCCAGTACTTC	once	TRBJ2-5	15	TRBV10-3	TRBD1
CASRVEQGSYNEQFF	TGTGCCAGCAGAGTTGAACAGGGGTCCTACAATGAGCAGTTCTTC	once	TRBJ2-1	15	TRBV2	TRBD1
CASKRGQGGNQPQHF	TGTGCCAGCAAACGGGGACAGGGCGGCAATCAGCCCCAGCATTTT	.	TRBJ1-5	15	TRBV2	TRBD1
CASSLAGGRGSGNTIYF	TGTGCCAGCAGCTTGGCGGGAGGGAGAGGCTCTGGAAACACCATATATTTT	.	TRBJ1-3	17	TRBV5-4	.
CASSGPSTNQPQHF	TGTGCCAGTAGTGGTCCTTCTACTAATCAGCCCCAGCATTTT	.	TRBJ1-5	14	TRBV19	.
CASSLGRSQETQYF	TGCGCCAGCAGCTTGGGGCGGAGCCAAGAGACCCAGTACTTC	.	TRBJ2-5	14	TRBV5-1	.
CASSYEGATEAFF	TGTGCCAGCAGTTACGAGGGGGCCACTGAAGCTTTCTTT	.	TRBJ1-1	13	TRBV6-6	TRBD1
CASSLVGDSSYEQYF	TGTGCCAGCAGCTTAGTGGGGGACAGCTCCTACGAGCAGTACTTC	.	TRBJ2-7	15	TRBV11-2	TRBD1
CARSFREDFDYGYTF	TGTGCCAGAAGCTTTCGCGAGGATTTCGACTATGGCTACACCTTC	.	TRBJ1-2	15	TRBV5-3	.
CASSLRSSGGLPSYNEQFF	TGTGCCAGCAGCTTAAGGTCTAGCGGGGGGCTTCCATCCTACAATGAGCAGTTCTTC	.	TRBJ2-1	19	TRBV7-9	TRBD2
CASSLARANTEAFF	TGTGCCAGCAGCTTGGCCAGGGCGAACACTGAAGCTTTCTTT	medium-sized	TRBJ1-1	14	TRBV5-4	.
CASRRQGTNVLTF	TGTGCCAGCAGACGACAGGGGACCAACGTCCTGACTTTC	.	TRBJ2-6	13	TRBV5-6	TRBD1
CASSGTGSTDTQYF	TGTGCCAGCAGCGGGACAGGGAGTACAGATACGCAGTATTTT	.	TRBJ2-3	14	TRBV7-9	TRBD1
CASSVAGGGGETQYF	TGTGCCAGCAGCGTAGCGGGGGGCGGGGGAGAGACCCAGTACTTC	.	TRBJ2-5	15	TRBV9	.
CASSLRQLGAEAFF	TGCGCCAGCAGCCTCCGACAGCTAGGTGCTGAAGCTTTCTTT	.	TRBJ1-1	14	TRBV5-1	.
CASSEWGTTNYGYTF	TGTGCCAGCAGTGAATGGGGCACTACTAACTATGGCTACACCTTC	.	TRBJ1-2	15	TRBV25-1	.
CSVEKGGGKGGELFF	TGCAGCGTTGAAAAAGGAGGCGGGAAGGGCGGGGAGCTGTTTTTT	.	TRBJ2-2	15	TRBV29-1	.
CASSEQSGRTQETQYF	TGTGCCAGCAGTGAACAGAGCGGGCGGACCCAAGAGACCCAGTACTTC	.	TRBJ2-5	16	TRBV2	.
CASSLTRADTQYF	TGTGCCAGCAGCCTTACTAGGGCAGATACGCAGTATTTT	.	TRBJ2-3	13	TRBV27	.
CASSQGRVFGTVESQYF	TGTGCCAGCAGCCAAGGAAGGGTTTTTGGGACTGTTGAATCCCAGTACTTC	.	TRBJ2-5	17	TRBV3-1/TRBV3-2	.
CASSPGPGRRGYGYTF	TGTGCCAGTAGCCCAGGCCCGGGACGGAGGGGCTATGGCTACACCTTC	.	TRBJ1-2	16	TRBV19	.
CATWDRFGGYTF	TGTGCCACCTGGGACAGGTTTGGTGGCTACACCTTC	.	TRBJ1-2	12	TRBV24-1	TRBD1
CASSEGSHQGLWETQYF	TGTGCCAGCAGTGAAGGGTCTCACCAGGGTTTATGGGAGACCCAGTACTTC	.	TRBJ2-5	17	TRBV2	.
CASSLAPGANYGYTF	TGTGCCAGCAGCTTAGCTCCAGGGGCTAACTATGGCTACACCTTC	.	TRBJ1-2	15	TRBV11-2	.
CASSLGSREKLFF	TGTGCCAGCAGTTTAGGGAGTCGCGAAAAACTGTTTTTT	.	TRBJ1-4	13	TRBV12-3/TRBV12-4	.
CASSLWTRGTEAFF	TGTGCCAGCAGCTTATGGACCAGGGGGACTGAAGCTTTCTTT	.	TRBJ1-1	14	TRBV7-2	TRBD1
CASSTNRGNQPQHF	TGTGCCAGCAGCACCAACAGGGGCAATCAGCCCCAGCATTTT	.	TRBJ1-5	14	TRBV5-5	.
CASSSLHRGENTEAFF	TGTGCCAGCAGCTCCCTCCACAGGGGGGAGAACACTGAAGCTTTCTTT	.	TRBJ1-1	16	TRBV11-1	TRBD1
CASSPPVSRSLFYNEQFF	TGTGCCAGCAGCCCTCCAGTCTCTAGGTCCCTTTTTTACAATGAGCAGTTCTTC	.	TRBJ2-1	18	TRBV7-9	.
CATSEGDGPGAEKLFF	TGTGCCACCAGTGAGGGGGACGGGCCGGGAGCTGAAAAACTGTTTTTT	once	TRBJ1-4	16	TRBV24-1	.
CASSIHTTGTQESNTQYF	TGTGCCAGCAGCATCCACACTACCGGGACACAGGAATCAAATACGCAGTATTTT	.	TRBJ2-3	18	TRBV21-1	.
CASSPAGADTQYF	TGTGCCAGCTCACCCGCGGGGGCAGATACGCAGTATTTT	.	TRBJ2-3	13	TRBV18	TRBD2
CASQTGLGANVLTF	TGTGCCAGCCAAACAGGGTTAGGGGCCAACGTCCTGACTTTC	.	TRBJ2-6	14	TRBV2	.
CASSESGSGGANEQFF	TGCGCCAGCAGTGAGTCGGGTAGCGGGGGGGCTAATGAGCAGTTCTTC	.	TRBJ2-1	16	TRBV10-2	TRBD2
CASSLSSATNEKLFF	TGTGCCAGCAGCTTATCTAGCGCAACTAATGAAAAACTGTTTTTT	.	TRBJ1-4	15	TRBV7-2	.